Listed here are 2 T cell receptor beta chains from one sample, sequenced in a study of metastatic and nonmetastatic thyroid tumors. TCRdb re-called the PCR reads through MiXCR. The repertoire includes around 16,000 clones, roughly a quarter of them detected once, and approximately 13% sits in the top ten. Among the patients, none had received any treatment before thyroid surgery. Sample: adjacent normal tissue. The receptors stem from a female donor with papillary thyroid cancer or a benign thyroid nodule (not recorded which). Some clones in this sample may be carry-over from other donors' samples.

This clone was seen a handful of times. CDR3 region: CASSYSMDEFGYTF. The CDR3 DNA reads TGTGCCAGCAGTTACTCGATGGACGAGTTTGGCTACACCTTC. This chain connects TRBV6-5 to TRBJ1-2; D remains unclear. The V gene lost 0 bases and the J gene lost 7 bases, with 12 bases spanning the gap. Germline CDR1 reads MNHEY; CDR2 reads SVGAGI. The CDR3 runs to 14 residues.

This clone turned up a few times. One junction end does not reproduce the germline sequence, and a read error may be involved. This chain uses TRBV28 with TRBJ2-7; D is perhaps TRBD2 (6 bases). Germline CDR1 and CDR2: MDHEN and SYDVKM. The CDR3 sequence is 13 residues long. The CDR3 sequence: CVSSRDSNYEQYF. In nucleotides, the CDR3 is TGTGTCAGCAGCCGGGACTCGAACTACGAGCAGTACTTC.